The TCR beta chain under discussion was sequenced for a study of low-dose radiotherapy and immunotherapy resistance in tumors. Looking at the study overall: Dosing for Cohort 2 consisted of 1 Gy per fraction every two weeks, reaching a total of 13 Gy over 26 weeks. The treatment that patients received was intravenous nivolumab 240 mg every two weeks plus ipilimumab 1 mg/kg every six weeks.

Germline V lookup: CDR1 SQVTM, CDR2 ANQGSEA. The V end lost 4 bases, the J end lost 4 bases, and 8 bases lay between the germline ends. CDR3 length: 12 amino acids. TRAV- and TRBV-specific primers primed first-strand cDNA, covering alpha and beta chains. TCRs underwent around 18 PCR cycles of amplification with a constant-region primer and V-primer adapter. TCRdb re-called the reads with MiXCR, one entry per CDR3 protein. In the table there are 9,500 to 15,000 distinct CDR3 sequences, about four fifths of which are singletons. Treatment of the donors consisted of nivolumab and ipilimumab (plus aspirin, low-dose cyclophosphamide and low-dose radiotherapy). The patients who were eligible all carried advanced solid tumors that lacked tumor-infiltrating lymphocytes, meaning the tumors were TIL-negative.

The sequence was obtained from a human donor with advanced metastatic prostate, ovarian, gallbladder or colorectal cancer (not recorded which). This table probably holds off-target reads from a library built for another chain. J is TRBJ2-1 and V is TRBV29-1; D is ambiguous. CDR3 in DNA: TGCAGCGTTGCCCGCAGATACAATGAGCAGTTCTTC. It is translated as CSVARRYNEQFF.